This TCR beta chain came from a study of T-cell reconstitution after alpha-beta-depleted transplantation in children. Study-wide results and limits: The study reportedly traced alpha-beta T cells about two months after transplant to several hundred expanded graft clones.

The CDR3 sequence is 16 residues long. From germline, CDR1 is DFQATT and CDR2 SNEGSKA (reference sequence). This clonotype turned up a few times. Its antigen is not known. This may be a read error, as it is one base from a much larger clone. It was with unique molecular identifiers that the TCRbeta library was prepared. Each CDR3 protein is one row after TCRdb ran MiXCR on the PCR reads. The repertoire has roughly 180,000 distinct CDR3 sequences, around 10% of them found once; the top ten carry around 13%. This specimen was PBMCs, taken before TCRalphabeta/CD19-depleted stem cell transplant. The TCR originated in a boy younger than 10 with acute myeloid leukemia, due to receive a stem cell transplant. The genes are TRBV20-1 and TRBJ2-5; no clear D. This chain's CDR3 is CCARDQAGLETETQYF. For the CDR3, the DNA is TGCTGTGCTAGAGATCAAGCAGGTCTGGAAACAGAGACCCAGTACTTC.